This T cell receptor beta chain was sequenced for a study of blood T cell repertoires in COVID-19. Looking at the study overall: The study drew acute and convalescent COVID-19 samples from the United States, Italy and Spain. The analysed material was cDNA or gDNA that came from T cells, B-cell-depleted T cells, or PBMCs.

The CDR3 is 15 residues long. The J segment lost 2 bases and the V segment lost 3 bases, leaving 6 bases of the junction unmatched. Germline CDR1 is MNHNS and CDR2 is SASEGT. This clone has only a few counts. Original processing methods: Reference gene primers were amplified, and this amplification served to estimate nucleated cell counts. The data were produced by immunoSEQ multiplex PCR, yet TCRdb's version contains in-frame clones alone and is incomplete. That table supplies the V and J calls and clone size; D and trimming were determined from the DNA. The repertoire holds approximately 45,000 clones, with roughly nine tenths as singletons.

This sequence originates from a man in his forties with active COVID-19. The sample was peripheral blood. The chain uses TRBV6-1 and TRBJ2-7; the match to TRBD1 covers 8 bases. The CDR3 here is CASSEVGTGTYEQYF. DNA of the CDR3: TGTGCCAGCAGTGAGGTAGGGACAGGCACCTACGAGCAGTACTTC.